The clone carrying this T cell receptor beta chain showed up many times. From RNA transcripts, TCR beta CDR3 regions were amplified. With the HTBI primer set, the TCR CDR3 went through a first round of RT-PCR. TCRdb recomputed calls from the multiplex PCR reads with MiXCR, one row per CDR3 protein. This table holds about 480,000 distinct CDR3 sequences, 14% found once. Germline V lookup: CDR1 SNHLY, CDR2 FYNNEI. V was clipped by 10 bases and J by 0 bases, with 12 bases between them. The CDR3 has 14 amino acids. This specimen comes from a study of T cells in Graves' hyperthyroidism and ophthalmopathy. On the study more broadly: Prior to any treatment, at the point of initial diagnosis, peripheral blood was collected.

What was sequenced was blood. This sequence was found in a woman between 18 and 29 years old with Graves' hyperthyroidism. The chain has TRBV2 and TRBJ2-2, with a possible D match to TRBD2 (6 bases). The CDR3 here is CAKEIAANTGELFF. The CDR3 nucleotides read TGTGCCAAAGAGATAGCGGCGAACACCGGGGAGCTGTTTTTT.